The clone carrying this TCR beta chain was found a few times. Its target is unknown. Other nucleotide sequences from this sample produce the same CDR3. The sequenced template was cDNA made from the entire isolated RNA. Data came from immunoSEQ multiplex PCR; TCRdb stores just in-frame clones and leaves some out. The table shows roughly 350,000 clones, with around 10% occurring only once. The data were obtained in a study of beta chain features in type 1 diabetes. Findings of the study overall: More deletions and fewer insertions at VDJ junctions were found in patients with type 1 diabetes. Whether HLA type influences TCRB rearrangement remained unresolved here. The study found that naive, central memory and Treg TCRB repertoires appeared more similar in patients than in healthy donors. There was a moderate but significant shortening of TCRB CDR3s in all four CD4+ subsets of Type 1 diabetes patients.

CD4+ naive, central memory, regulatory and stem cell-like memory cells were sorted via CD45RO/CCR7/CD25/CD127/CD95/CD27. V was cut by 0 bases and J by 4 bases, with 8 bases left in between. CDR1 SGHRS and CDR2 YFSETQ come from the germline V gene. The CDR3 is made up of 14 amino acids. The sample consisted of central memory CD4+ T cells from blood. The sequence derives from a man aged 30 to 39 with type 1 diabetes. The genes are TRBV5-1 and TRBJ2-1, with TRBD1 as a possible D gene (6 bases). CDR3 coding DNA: TGCGCCAGCAGCTTGGGGACAGATTACAATGAGCAGTTCTTC. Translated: CASSLGTDYNEQFF.